Each of the 14 T cell receptor beta chains below was sequenced from the same sample in a study of vaccination and CD4 T cells after COVID-19. The time point was: late sampling 161 to 241 days after vaccination in three convalescent patients. TCRdb reprocessed the PCR reads with MiXCR, giving one entry per CDR3 protein. The data hold some 27,000 distinct CDR3 sequences, with approximately 51% observed a single time. The specimen was CD4+ T cells from blood, collected about 7 months after SARS-CoV-2 vaccination. These receptors were collected from a human donor who had recovered from COVID-19.

This sequence joins TRBV6-1 and TRBJ2-2; D uncertain. The CDR3 covers 11 residues. Between the trimmed V and J ends, which lost 10 bases and 2 bases, there was a span of 5 bases. Germline CDR1 reads MNHNS; CDR2 reads SASEGT. The CDR3 sequence: CATSNTGELFF. As DNA, the CDR3 is TGTGCCACCTCAAACACCGGGGAGCTGTTTTTT.

This clonotype was seen only a few times. This chain connects TRBV7-9 to TRBJ2-7; 8 nucleotides line up with TRBD2. Unmatched junction bases numbered 14, after V lost 10 bases and J lost 3 bases. CDR3 size: 15 residues. Germline V gene lookup returns CDR1 SEHNR and CDR2 FQNEAQ (reference sequence). The CDR3 spells CAIPGERETYYEQYF. The CDR3 DNA reads TGTGCCATCCCCGGGGAGCGGGAGACCTACTACGAGCAGTACTTC.

This chain joins TRBV7-9 and TRBJ1-1; 7 nucleotides agree with TRBD1. The CDR3 has 15 residues. V shed 3 bases, J shed 0 bases, and the junction held 4 bases outside the gene matches. The V gene's germline CDR1 is SEHNR and CDR2 FQNEAQ (reference sequence). The CDR3 nucleotides read TGTGCCAGCAGCTTCATGACAGGGATGAACACTGAAGCTTTCTTT. It specifies CASSFMTGMNTEAFF.

The chain is built from TRBV27 and TRBJ2-7; D uncertain. Per germline, CDR1 MNHEY and CDR2 SMNVEV (reference sequence). The CDR3 loop spans 13 amino acids. V lost 6 bases to trimming and J lost 5 bases, with 14 bases between them. CDR3 sequence (DNA): TGTGCCAGCAGCTACAGAAGGTACAACGAGCAGTACTTC. This translates into CASSYRRYNEQYF.

The sample holds a few counts of this clonotype. The CDR3 DNA reads TGTGCCAGCAGCTTACTCCCGAACCAGGCAGGGGTTGCCCCAGATACGCAGTATTTT. It codes for CASSLLPNQAGVAPDTQYF. The V and J genes are TRBV7-3 and TRBJ2-3; maybe TRBD1 (6 bases). The V gene's germline CDR1 is SGHTA and CDR2 FQGTGA. V lost 2 bases and J 4 bases, leaving 25 bases between the germline ends. The CDR3 is 19 residues long. Based on the CDR3 plus reference TRBV7-3 and TRBJ2-3, the full variable domain is GAGVSQTPSNKVTEKGKYVELRCDPISGHTALYWYRQSLGQGPEFLIYFQGTGAADDSGLPNDRFFAVRPEGSVSTLKIQRTERGDSAVYLCASSLLPNQAGVAPDTQYFGPGTRLTVL.

The rearrangement joins TRBV20-1 to TRBJ1-5; D remains ambiguous. Germline CDR1 and CDR2: DFQATT and SNEGSKA (reference sequence). Deletions cut 3 bases from V and 1 base from J, with 16 bases between. This CDR3 is 16 amino acids long. The CDR3 DNA sequence: TGCAGTGCTAGTTCGGAATTTATAAAGAGCAATCAGCCCCAGCATTTT. Translation: CSASSEFIKSNQPQHF.

This clonotype was found once. This chain uses TRBV28 with TRBJ1-2, with TRBD1 as a possible D gene (6 bases). The V gene lost 6 bases and the J gene lost 1 base, with 15 bases spanning the gap. Germline V CDR1 and CDR2: MDHEN, SYDVKM. This CDR3 spans 15 amino acids. The CDR3 DNA is TGTGCCAGCAGCTCTCACAGGGAATTTAACTATGGCTACACCTTC. Translation gives CASSSHREFNYGYTF.

The chain joins TRBV2 to TRBJ1-2, with D possibly matching TRBD1 (5 bases). Deletions cut 7 bases from V and 5 bases from J, with 11 bases between. Germline V gene data show CDR1 as SNHLY and CDR2 as FYNNEI. The CDR3 extends over 12 amino acids. The CDR3 DNA sequence: TGTGCCAGCAATGACGGGGCATATGGCTACACCTTC. Translation: CASNDGAYGYTF.

This clonotype was seen a few times. V and J are TRBV7-2 and TRBJ1-6; D is possibly TRBD1 (5 bases). V dropped 2 bases and J dropped 14 bases, with 19 bases sitting between them. The CDR3 runs to 15 residues. Germline loops: CDR1 SGHTA, CDR2 FQGNSA. The CDR3 is CASSLMGDLGRTLHF. The CDR3 region has the DNA TGTGCCAGCAGCTTAATGGGGGACCTTGGGAGGACCCTCCACTTT.

A few counts support this clonotype. V is TRBV10-1 and J is TRBJ1-2, with 7 bases that match TRBD1. The germline CDR1 and CDR2 sequences are WNHNN and SYGVQD (reference sequence). The CDR3 length is 14 residues. The V segment lost 7 bases and the J segment 8 bases; nucleotides outside the gene matches: 13. CDR3 nucleotide sequence: TGCGCCAGCACCTACATAGACAGGGAGCGAGGCTACACCTTC. This sequence encodes CASTYIDRERGYTF.

This clonotype was seen more than once but under ten times. The CDR3 sequence: CSAIDNTGELFF. DNA of the CDR3: TGCAGTGCTATAGACAACACCGGGGAGCTGTTTTTT. The chain uses TRBV20-1 and TRBJ2-2; D gene ambiguous. Germline V gives CDR1 DFQATT, CDR2 SNEGSKA (reference sequence). This CDR3 is built from 12 residues. V was cut by 4 bases and J by 2 bases, with 5 bases left in between.

In its sample, this clonotype was seen once. The chain uses TRBV6-2 or TRBV6-3 and TRBJ2-3; D remains ambiguous. Germline values: CDR1 MNHEY, CDR2 SVGEGT. Deletions cut 0 bases from V and 3 bases from J, with 4 bases between. The length of the CDR3 is 13 residues. CDR3 residues: CASSYSSTDTQYF. The CDR3 nucleotides read TGTGCCAGCAGTTACTCGTCGACAGATACGCAGTATTTT.

This clonotype was observed a few times. The chain combines TRBV5-1 with TRBJ1-1, with TRBD1 as a possible D gene (5 bases). Trimming took off 5 bases at V and 4 bases at J, with 15 bases between the two ends. The CDR3 covers 14 residues. Germline assignment: CDR1 SGHRS and CDR2 YFSETQ. The CDR3 loop is CASSRGGDPTEAFF. Here the CDR3 DNA reads TGCGCCAGCAGTCGCGGAGGGGATCCCACTGAAGCTTTCTTT.

The chain links TRBV2 to TRBJ2-3, with D possibly being TRBD2 (6 bases). The CDR3 sequence is 16 residues long. Germline CDR1 SNHLY, CDR2 FYNNEI. V lost 6 bases, J lost 2 bases, and 18 bases lay in between. DNA of the CDR3: TGTGCCAGCAGCGCACCCCGGGACTCACCCACAGATACGCAGTATTTT. Translation: CASSAPRDSPTDTQYF.